These 7 T cell receptor beta chains came from one sample sequenced in a study of long-term antiretroviral therapy in people with HIV. The authors ran the immunoSEQ assay, v3.0, at survey level. This table comes from immunoSEQ multiplex PCR, and its TCRdb copy is limited to in-frame clones, with some not included. The data hold 20,000 to 25,000 clones, with 85% to 95% observed a single time. The sequences come from unsorted PBMCs, collected 4.4 years after starting antiretroviral therapy. Source of these receptors: a woman in her 50s with HIV.

The genes are TRBV6-5 and TRBJ1-4; 9 bases match TRBD1. J gave up 3 bases and V 6 bases, and 5 bases lay outside the gene matches. Germline V gene sequence: CDR1 MNHEY, CDR2 SVGAGI. This CDR3 region has 15 residues. DNA for the CDR3: TGTGCCAGCAGATTACAGGGGGCGGCTAATGAAAAACTGTTTTTT. It codes for CASRLQGAANEKLFF.

The chain combines TRBV19 with TRBJ1-6; no clear D gene. V was trimmed by 1 base and J by 5 bases, leaving 9 bases between them. The V gene's germline CDR1 is LNHDA and CDR2 SQIVND (reference sequence). The CDR3 loop spans 15 amino acids. In DNA, the CDR3 is TGTGCCAGTAGTATAGTAAGGCAGGATAATTCACCCCTCCACTTT. It is translated as CASSIVRQDNSPLHF.

The DNA of the CDR3 is TGCAGCGTTGAAGATCAAAAGGGGCGGTACCAAGAGACCCAGTACTTC. Encoded protein: CSVEDQKGRYQETQYF. The chain combines TRBV29-1 with TRBJ2-5, with TRBD1 as a possible D gene (5 bases). Trimming pared 0 bases from V and 0 bases from J, leaving 14 bases between. Germline CDR1 and CDR2: SQVTM and ANQGSEA. The CDR3 is made up of 16 amino acids.

This clone has only a few counts. The V call is TRBV5-4, the J call TRBJ2-7, with 9 bases that match TRBD1. The germline CDR1 and CDR2 sequences are SGHNT and YYREEE (reference sequence). CDR3 size: 14 residues. V dropped 4 bases and J dropped 3; count of bases not matched to a gene: 5. CDR3 in amino acids: CASSAPGQGYEQYF. The CDR3 DNA reads as TGTGCCAGCAGCGCTCCGGGACAGGGCTACGAGCAGTACTTC.

The V call is TRBV14, the J call TRBJ2-5, with unresolved D. CDR1 and CDR2 from the germline V gene are SGHDN and FVKESK. The CDR3 loop spans 15 amino acids. Trimming pared 0 bases from V and 2 bases from J, leaving 10 bases between. For the CDR3, the DNA is TGTGCCAGCAGCCAAGACAAGTTCGGGCAAGAGACCCAGTACTTC. It is translated as CASSQDKFGQETQYF.

V usage is TRBV6-1 and J usage is TRBJ2-2; the D gene could be TRBD1 or TRBD2 (5 bases each). CDR1 and CDR2 (germline): MNHNS, SASEGT. The length of the CDR3 is 15 residues. Trimming removed 6 bases at V and 4 bases at J, with 15 bases between. CDR3 nucleotides: TGTGCCAGCAGGGACTCTTCTGGGGGCACCGGGGAGCTGTTTTTT. Its protein product is CASRDSSGGTGELFF.

The J gene is TRBJ2-5, the V gene TRBV6-1; 10 bases match TRBD1. The CDR3 has 17 amino acids. V lost 6 bases to trimming and J lost 1 base; unmatched junction nucleotides: 11. Germline V gives CDR1 MNHNS, CDR2 SASEGT. The CDR3 DNA is TGTGCCAGCAGGGAACGACCTCGGGACAGGGGCCAAGAGACCCAGTACTTC. Translated, it gives CASRERPRDRGQETQYF.